These T cell receptor beta chains were read from a single sample in a study of cytomegalovirus exposure and HLA in healthy donors. Clones were read by immunoSEQ multiplex PCR, and TCRdb kept only the in-frame ones, dropping some. The sample records 250,000 to 350,000 clones, roughly 90% being singletons. The sequencing input was PBMCs. These receptors originate from a woman between 18 and 29 years old in good health and CMV-seronegative. Each CDR3 is given with its conserved first and last residue. The D gene is left open where the match is weak. The listing skips clone size in some rows; elsewhere it reads once, few, many or a size class.

CDR3aa	CDR3nt	abundance	j_gene	d_gene	v_gene
CASSRGQGGQPQHF	TGTGCCAGCAGCCGCGGACAGGGAGGTCAGCCCCAGCATTTT	.	TRBJ1-5	TRBD1	TRBV6-5
CASNEDSGGVFEQYF	TGTGCCAGCAATGAGGATAGCGGGGGGGTTTTTGAGCAGTACTTC	few	TRBJ2-7	TRBD2	TRBV2
CASSLEWDSAYTF	TGTGCCAGCAGCTTGGAGTGGGACTCGGCCTACACCTTC	.	TRBJ1-2	.	TRBV5-6
CASSPGLAGVSTDTQYF	TGTGCCAGCAGCCCCGGACTAGCGGGGGTCTCCACAGATACGCAGTATTTT	.	TRBJ2-3	TRBD2	TRBV11-2
CASSPLDRGDNEQFF	TGTGCCAGCAGCCCTCTGGACAGGGGTGACAATGAGCAGTTCTTC	once	TRBJ2-1	TRBD1	TRBV7-6
CASSQSTPARRETQYF	TGCGCCAGCAGTCAATCGACCCCAGCCAGGAGGGAGACCCAGTACTTC	.	TRBJ2-5	.	TRBV23-1
CASSQRLAGSSYNEQFF	TGCGCCAGCAGCCAGCGCTTAGCGGGGAGCTCCTACAATGAGCAGTTCTTC	few	TRBJ2-1	TRBD2	TRBV4-1
CASSLAAGPAYEQYF	TGCGCCAGCAGCTTGGCAGCAGGGCCGGCCTACGAGCAGTACTTC	.	TRBJ2-7	.	TRBV5-1
CASSPDRVGTDTQYF	TGCGCCAGCAGCCCCGACAGGGTCGGCACAGATACGCAGTATTTT	.	TRBJ2-3	TRBD1	TRBV5-1
CASSSGLVEEQYF	TGTGCCAGCAGCTCCGGACTAGTAGAAGAGCAGTACTTC	once	TRBJ2-7	TRBD2	TRBV11-2
CASSWLAGYEQYF	TGTGCCAGCAGCTGGCTAGCGGGGTACGAGCAGTACTTC	.	TRBJ2-7	TRBD2	TRBV13
CAISVVDIRETQYF	TGTGCCATCAGTGTAGTGGACATACGGGAGACCCAGTACTTC	.	TRBJ2-5	.	TRBV10-3
CASFGAEQYF	TGTGCCAGCTTTGGAGCCGAGCAGTACTTC	.	TRBJ2-7	.	TRBV2
CASSDNDRAEAFF	TGTGCCAGCAGTGATAATGACAGGGCTGAAGCTTTCTTT	.	TRBJ1-1	TRBD1	TRBV6-6
CATSRDRGQGPYEQYF	TGTGCCACCAGCAGAGATAGAGGACAGGGACCCTACGAGCAGTACTTC	.	TRBJ2-7	TRBD1	TRBV15
CASGTGFSNYGYTF	TGTGCCAGCGGAACAGGGTTCTCGAACTATGGCTACACCTTC	.	TRBJ1-2	.	TRBV7-9
CASSVAEGGWGEKLFF	TGTGCCAGCAGCGTAGCGGAGGGAGGTTGGGGTGAAAAACTGTTTTTT	.	TRBJ1-4	.	TRBV9
CASSTDRGSSSYEQYF	TGTGCCAGTAGTACTGACAGGGGGTCGAGCTCCTACGAGCAGTACTTC	.	TRBJ2-7	TRBD1	TRBV19
CASSVTGANTGELFF	TGTGCCAGCAGCGTAACAGGGGCGAACACCGGGGAGCTGTTTTTT	.	TRBJ2-2	TRBD1	TRBV9
CAWTPGQGQILFF	TGTGCCTGGACACCGGGACAGGGACAAATCCTGTTTTTT	few	TRBJ1-4	TRBD1	TRBV30
CASRPGLAGGEQFF	TGTGCCAGCAGGCCGGGACTAGCGGGGGGGGAGCAGTTCTTC	.	TRBJ2-1	TRBD2	TRBV27
CASSSRTVFSGNTIYF	TGTGCCAGCAGCTCGCGGACAGTATTCTCTGGAAACACCATATATTTT	.	TRBJ1-3	.	TRBV7-2
CSGKFLGTEAFF	TGCAGCGGAAAGTTCCTAGGCACTGAAGCTTTCTTT	.	TRBJ1-1	.	TRBV29-1
CASSASMDRASYNEQFF	TGTGCCAGCAGCGCATCGATGGACAGGGCCTCCTACAATGAGCAGTTCTTC	.	TRBJ2-1	TRBD1	TRBV9